Listed below are T cell receptor beta chains from one sample, sequenced in a study of T-cell reconstitution after alpha-beta-depleted transplantation in children. TCRdb used MiXCR to reprocess the PCR reads, holding one entry per CDR3 protein. The repertoire holds almost 500,000 distinct CDR3 sequences, with roughly an eighth as singletons. Sequencing was performed on PBMCs from the stem cell graft donor, taken from the stem cell graft. These receptors all come from a human donor who donated a stem cell graft to a child with combined immunodeficiency. Each CDR3 is given with its conserved first and last residue. Each record gives: clone size, D gene, J gene, V gene, CDR3 protein, CDR3 DNA. D genes are given only for firm matches. Clone size is shown for a subset of rows, as once, few, many or a class of expanded clone.

size: .
D: .
J: TRBJ1-1
V: TRBV9
CDR3: CASSDSQVEAFF
DNA: TGTGCCAGCAGCGACTCCCAGGTTGAGGCTTTCTTT

size: few
D: TRBD2
J: TRBJ2-3
V: TRBV5-1
CDR3: CASSFGTSVNTDTQYF
DNA: TGCGCCAGCAGCTTTGGGACTAGCGTAAACACAGATACGCAGTATTTT

size: many
D: TRBD2
J: TRBJ2-3
V: TRBV10-3
CDR3: CAISDLAGADTQYF
DNA: TGTGCCATCAGTGATCTAGCGGGAGCAGATACGCAGTATTTT

size: .
D: .
J: TRBJ1-1
V: TRBV7-9
CDR3: CASSFGGGDTEAFF
DNA: TGTGCCAGCAGCTTCGGGGGCGGGGACACTGAAGCTTTCTTT

size: few
D: TRBD2
J: TRBJ2-7
V: TRBV7-8
CDR3: CASSAGTSGAYEQYF
DNA: TGTGCCAGCAGCGCAGGGACTAGCGGGGCCTACGAGCAGTACTTC

size: many
D: .
J: TRBJ2-5
V: TRBV7-8
CDR3: CASSLVRETQYF
DNA: TGTGCCAGCAGCTTAGTCCGAGAGACCCAGTACTTC

size: .
D: TRBD2
J: TRBJ2-2
V: TRBV7-8
CDR3: CASSPWGGNGELFF
DNA: TGTGCCAGCAGCCCCTGGGGGGGGAACGGGGAGCTGTTTTTT

size: few
D: .
J: TRBJ2-1
V: TRBV7-2
CDR3: CASSGGAGASYNEQFF
DNA: TGTGCCAGCAGCGGGGGGGCGGGAGCCTCCTACAATGAGCAGTTCTTC

size: few
D: .
J: TRBJ2-6
V: TRBV12-3/TRBV12-4
CDR3: CASRTGGRSGANVLTF
DNA: TGTGCCAGCAGGACAGGTGGGCGGTCTGGGGCCAACGTCCTGACTTTC

size: many
D: TRBD1
J: TRBJ2-2
V: TRBV4-3
CDR3: CASSLTGGFGELFF
DNA: TGCGCCAGCAGCCTTACAGGGGGCTTCGGGGAGCTGTTTTTT

size: many
D: .
J: TRBJ1-2
V: TRBV12-3/TRBV12-4
CDR3: CASSLYGYTF
DNA: TGTGCCAGCAGTTTATATGGCTACACCTTC

size: many
D: .
J: TRBJ2-3
V: TRBV29-1
CDR3: CSAGTPSTDTQYF
DNA: TGCAGCGCCGGAACTCCTAGCACAGATACGCAGTATTTT

size: many
D: TRBD1
J: TRBJ2-6
V: TRBV20-1
CDR3: CSARNHRGSGANVLTF
DNA: TGCAGTGCTAGAAACCACAGGGGCTCTGGGGCCAACGTCCTGACTTTC

size: once
D: .
J: TRBJ2-3
V: TRBV20-1
CDR3: CSASSPASPDTQYF
DNA: TGCAGTGCTAGTTCCCCCGCGTCCCCAGATACGCAGTATTTT

size: many
D: TRBD2
J: TRBJ2-1
V: TRBV7-6
CDR3: CASSLEAGGRNEQFF
DNA: TGTGCCAGCAGCTTAGAGGCGGGGGGCAGGAATGAGCAGTTCTTC

size: .
D: .
J: TRBJ1-1
V: TRBV12-3/TRBV12-4
CDR3: CASTQAPDRLNTEAFF
DNA: TGTGCCAGCACTCAGGCCCCTGACAGGCTGAACACTGAAGCTTTCTTT

size: .
D: TRBD1
J: TRBJ2-7
V: TRBV27
CDR3: CASSTLGQGACEQYF
DNA: TGTGCCAGCAGTACCTTGGGACAGGGGGCGTGCGAGCAGTACTTC

size: many
D: TRBD1
J: TRBJ2-2
V: TRBV12-3/TRBV12-4
CDR3: CASSPIQGADTGELFF
DNA: TGTGCCAGCAGTCCTATACAGGGGGCGGACACCGGGGAGCTGTTTTTT

size: many
D: TRBD2
J: TRBJ2-2
V: TRBV12-3/TRBV12-4
CDR3: CASSPGLATTGELFF
DNA: TGTGCCAGCAGCCCGGGACTAGCGACAACCGGGGAGCTGTTTTTT

size: few
D: .
J: TRBJ2-1
V: TRBV6-1
CDR3: CASTTWPFNEQFF
DNA: TGTGCCAGCACTACTTGGCCCTTCAATGAGCAGTTCTTC

size: .
D: TRBD1
J: TRBJ2-3
V: TRBV11-3
CDR3: CASSFLATGSDTQYF
DNA: TGTGCCAGCAGCTTTTTGGCGACAGGGTCCGATACGCAGTATTTT

size: .
D: .
J: TRBJ2-2
V: TRBV15
CDR3: CATSRDWGTNTGELFF
DNA: TGTGCCACCAGCAGAGATTGGGGGACCAACACCGGGGAGCTGTTTTTT

size: few
D: .
J: TRBJ1-1
V: TRBV9
CDR3: CASSSRPGTEAFF
DNA: TGTGCCAGCAGCAGCAGACCGGGCACTGAAGCTTTCTTT

size: .
D: TRBD1
J: TRBJ1-2
V: TRBV6-1
CDR3: CASRTQGGLYGYTF
DNA: TGTGCCAGCAGAACTCAGGGGGGTCTCTATGGCTACACCTTC

size: few
D: TRBD2
J: TRBJ2-7
V: TRBV5-1
CDR3: CASSLALAASGGIIYEQYF
DNA: TGCGCCAGCAGCTTGGCCTTAGCGGCTAGCGGGGGTATTATCTACGAGCAGTACTTC

size: few
D: TRBD1
J: TRBJ1-6
V: TRBV7-2
CDR3: CASSDRTGGGGSPLHF
DNA: TGTGCCAGCAGCGACCGGACAGGGGGAGGCGGTTCACCCCTCCACTTT

size: .
D: TRBD2
J: TRBJ2-3
V: TRBV20-1
CDR3: CSAHAGVGTDTQYF
DNA: TGCAGTGCTCATGCGGGAGTGGGCACAGATACGCAGTATTTT

size: .
D: .
J: TRBJ2-1
V: TRBV6-2/TRBV6-3
CDR3: CASSYGQRQFF
DNA: TGTGCCAGCAGTTACGGGCAGCGGCAGTTCTTC

size: many
D: TRBD2
J: TRBJ2-5
V: TRBV24-1
CDR3: CATSDSLAGDQETQYF
DNA: TGTGCCACCAGTGATTCGTTAGCGGGGGACCAAGAGACCCAGTACTTC

size: few
D: TRBD1
J: TRBJ2-5
V: TRBV18
CDR3: CASSRFPKGTGQETQYF
DNA: TGTGCCAGCTCACGCTTCCCCAAAGGGACAGGTCAAGAGACCCAGTACTTC

size: few
D: .
J: TRBJ1-2
V: TRBV9
CDR3: CASSASSPYYGYTF
DNA: TGTGCCAGCAGCGCGTCCTCGCCCTATTATGGCTACACCTTC

size: many
D: TRBD1
J: TRBJ1-2
V: TRBV6-5
CDR3: CASSQTGIYGYTF
DNA: TGTGCCAGCAGTCAGACAGGGATCTATGGCTACACCTTC

size: few
D: TRBD2
J: TRBJ2-1
V: TRBV7-3
CDR3: CASSLGTSGGYNEQFF
DNA: TGTGCCAGCAGCTTAGGGACTAGCGGGGGTTACAATGAGCAGTTCTTC

size: .
D: .
J: TRBJ1-3
V: TRBV6-6
CDR3: CASSYGEENTIYF
DNA: TGTGCCAGCAGTTACGGAGAGGAAAACACCATATATTTT

size: many
D: .
J: TRBJ2-1
V: TRBV12-3/TRBV12-4
CDR3: CASSLTWEQFF
DNA: TGTGCCAGCAGTCTGACTTGGGAGCAGTTCTTC

size: .
D: TRBD1
J: TRBJ2-5
V: TRBV27
CDR3: CASSPWTGGGQETQYF
DNA: TGTGCCAGCAGTCCGTGGACAGGGGGCGGTCAAGAGACCCAGTACTTC

size: .
D: TRBD2
J: TRBJ2-3
V: TRBV13
CDR3: CASSARERESDTQYF
DNA: TGTGCCAGCAGCGCACGGGAGCGGGAGTCAGATACGCAGTATTTT

size: .
D: TRBD2
J: TRBJ2-3
V: TRBV10-3
CDR3: CATEREGRGTDTQYF
DNA: TGTGCCACCGAGCGGGAGGGCCGTGGGACAGATACGCAGTATTTT

size: many
D: .
J: TRBJ1-1
V: TRBV20-1
CDR3: CSPLGAGTEAFF
DNA: TGCAGTCCTCTAGGGGCGGGCACTGAAGCTTTCTTT

size: .
D: TRBD1
J: TRBJ2-5
V: TRBV7-8
CDR3: CASSPQDRGRQETQYF
DNA: TGTGCCAGCAGCCCCCAGGACAGGGGGCGGCAAGAGACCCAGTACTTC

size: few
D: .
J: TRBJ1-2
V: TRBV3-1
CDR3: CASSQGVGSTYGYTF
DNA: TGTGCCAGCAGCCAAGGGGTGGGCTCCACCTATGGCTACACCTTC

size: .
D: .
J: TRBJ2-7
V: TRBV6-6
CDR3: CASSYDRIYEQYF
DNA: TGTGCCAGCAGTTACGACAGAATCTACGAGCAGTACTTC

size: few
D: .
J: TRBJ2-1
V: TRBV12-3/TRBV12-4
CDR3: CASTPTPNEQFF
DNA: TGTGCCAGCACCCCAACCCCTAATGAGCAGTTCTTC

size: many
D: TRBD2
J: TRBJ2-1
V: TRBV27
CDR3: CASSSGLTRNEQFF
DNA: TGTGCCAGCAGTTCGGGACTAACTCGGAATGAGCAGTTCTTC

size: .
D: .
J: TRBJ2-7
V: TRBV12-3/TRBV12-4
CDR3: CASSPLQHGMGEQYF
DNA: TGTGCCAGCAGTCCCCTCCAGCACGGCATGGGCGAGCAGTACTTC

size: many
D: TRBD1
J: TRBJ2-3
V: TRBV25-1
CDR3: CASSEPATGNTQYF
DNA: TGTGCCAGCAGTGAACCGGCGACAGGGAATACGCAGTATTTT

size: many
D: .
J: TRBJ2-1
V: TRBV29-1
CDR3: CSVEGARANNEQFF
DNA: TGCAGCGTTGAAGGGGCCAGGGCTAACAATGAGCAGTTCTTC

size: .
D: .
J: TRBJ2-1
V: TRBV6-2/TRBV6-3
CDR3: CASSYEGNRYNEQFF
DNA: TGTGCCAGCAGTTACGAGGGTAACCGCTACAATGAGCAGTTCTTC

size: few
D: .
J: TRBJ1-5
V: TRBV6-1
CDR3: CASRRDRFYHQPQHF
DNA: TGTGCCAGCAGGCGAGACAGGTTCTACCATCAGCCCCAGCATTTT

size: few
D: TRBD2
J: TRBJ2-3
V: TRBV15
CDR3: CATSDGLAYGDTQYF
DNA: TGTGCCACCAGCGACGGACTAGCGTATGGAGATACGCAGTATTTT

size: few
D: .
J: TRBJ2-4
V: TRBV12-3/TRBV12-4
CDR3: CASSLSSRAKNIQYF
DNA: TGTGCCAGCAGTTTGTCGTCGCGAGCCAAAAACATTCAGTACTTC

size: few
D: .
J: TRBJ2-3
V: TRBV11-2
CDR3: CASSFARTSTDTQYF
DNA: TGTGCCAGCAGCTTCGCCCGGACCTCGACAGATACGCAGTATTTT